Each of the 18 T cell receptor beta chains below was sequenced from the same sample in a study of cytomegalovirus exposure and HLA in healthy donors. Both 60 Vbeta primers and 13 Jbeta primers went into the PCR. The table came from immunoSEQ multiplex PCR; TCRdb's copy has only in-frame clones and leaves some out. This table holds some 120,000 clones, about four fifths found once. Input material: PBMCs. The source of these receptors is a woman aged 35 to 49 in good health and CMV-seropositive.

The table lists this clone with a few counts. This rearrangement joins TRBV5-4 to TRBJ1-4; TRBD1 agrees at 7 bases. The CDR3 contains 14 residues. J was trimmed by 8 bases and V by 4 bases; bases with no gene match: 8. Germline V gene data show CDR1 as SGHNT and CDR2 as YYREEE (reference sequence). DNA of the CDR3: TGTGCCAGCAGCAGCGACAGGGACGGCGAAAAACTGTTTTTT. Protein sequence: CASSSDRDGEKLFF.

V usage is TRBV30 and J usage is TRBJ2-7; the match to TRBD2 covers 9 bases. Germline loops: CDR1 GTSNPN, CDR2 SVGIG (reference sequence). The ends lost 3 bases at V and 5 bases at J; junction bases unmatched: 5. The CDR3 totals 13 residues. The CDR3 loop reads CAWRRAGGNEQYF. CDR3 in DNA: TGTGCCTGGAGGCGGGCGGGAGGGAACGAGCAGTACTTC.

The chain couples TRBV5-8 to TRBJ2-1; TRBD2 aligns across 13 bases. This CDR3 is built from 15 residues. The V segment lost 4 bases and the J segment 5 bases; nucleotides outside the gene matches: 3. The germline CDR1 and CDR2 sequences are SGHTS and YDEGEE. The DNA for the CDR3 is TGTGCCAGCAGCATCGGGACTAGCGGGAACAATGAGCAGTTCTTC. It encodes CASSIGTSGNNEQFF.

The rearrangement joins TRBV5-3 to TRBJ2-4; possibly TRBD1 for D (6 bases). TRBV5-3 counts as an open reading frame of uncertain function. Trimming cost V 0 bases and J 2 bases, with 9 bases left between them. The CDR3 totals 15 residues. CDR3 sequence reads: CARSLEGVPKNIQYF. CDR3 coding DNA: TGTGCCAGAAGCTTGGAGGGGGTACCCAAAAACATTCAGTACTTC.

The chain links TRBV18 to TRBJ2-7; 7 bases are a match to TRBD2. The CDR3 covers 14 residues. V was clipped by 2 bases and J by 4 bases; unmatched bases: 5. CDR1 KGHSH and CDR2 LQKENI come from the germline V gene. CDR3 DNA sequence: TGTGCCAGCTCACCAGCGGGAGTCGAGTACGAGCAGTACTTC. This translates into CASSPAGVEYEQYF.

The CDR3, as DNA: TGTGCCAGTAGTATAACAGACTACTCCTACGAGCAGTACTTC. Its protein product is CASSITDYSYEQYF. The rearrangement uses TRBV19 and TRBJ2-7; D is perhaps TRBD2 (5 bases). CDR1 LNHDA and CDR2 SQIVND come from the germline V gene (reference sequence). The V end lost 2 bases, the J end lost 0 bases, and 8 bases lay between the germline ends. There are 14 residues in the CDR3.

V usage is TRBV4-1 and J usage is TRBJ1-5, with D tentatively TRBD1 (6 bases). The V and J ends lost 1 base and 4 bases respectively, with 14 bases between them. The CDR3 runs 16 residues. Germline V gives CDR1 MGHRA, CDR2 YSYEKL. CDR3 bases: TGCGCCAGCAGCCAAGCCCCAGGGGCTCGGAATCAGCCCCAGCATTTT. Its protein product is CASSQAPGARNQPQHF.

The gene calls are TRBV27 and TRBJ2-7; 11 nucleotides line up with TRBD2. There are 15 residues in the CDR3. In germline, CDR1 is MNHEY, CDR2 SMNVEV (reference sequence). Trimming at V came to 2 bases and at J to 4 bases, leaving 4 bases not matched to a gene. CDR3 in DNA: TGTGCCAGCAGTTTAGAGCGACTAGCGGGGTACGAGCAGTACTTC. This encodes CASSLERLAGYEQYF.

This clone came up a few times. This rearrangement joins TRBV27 to TRBJ2-3; 10 nucleotides match TRBD1. V lost 6 bases and J lost 5; bases outside the gene matches: 5. Germline CDR1 and CDR2: MNHEY and SMNVEV (reference sequence). The CDR3 is 14 residues long. The CDR3 sequence is CASSPDRGRDTQYF. The CDR3 DNA reads TGTGCCAGCAGCCCCGACAGGGGGCGAGATACGCAGTATTTT.

V gene TRBV2 combines with J gene TRBJ2-3, with 7 bases identical to TRBD2. The CDR3 covers 15 residues. In germline, CDR1 is SNHLY, CDR2 FYNNEI. V was clipped by 8 bases and J by 2 bases; unmatched bases: 10. This chain's CDR3 is CASRRGSQITDTQYF. DNA of the CDR3: TGTGCCAGCCGCCGCGGGAGCCAAATCACAGATACGCAGTATTTT.

V and J are TRBV30 and TRBJ2-3, with 7 positions matching TRBD2. The CDR3 totals 19 residues. Germline values: CDR1 GTSNPN, CDR2 SVGIG (reference sequence). Trimming at V came to 5 bases and at J to 0 bases, leaving 20 bases not matched to a gene. CDR3 sequence: CAWEPSGGSGYSSTDTQYF. Here the CDR3 DNA reads TGTGCCTGGGAGCCTAGCGGAGGATCGGGCTATTCTAGCACAGATACGCAGTATTTT.

CDR3 sequence (DNA): TGTGCCAGCAGCTACGGGTTGACCTACGAGCAGTACTTC. Translated, it gives CASSYGLTYEQYF. V gene TRBV7-2 combines with J gene TRBJ2-7; D is unclear. Germline CDR1 SGHTA, CDR2 FQGNSA. V dropped 4 bases and J dropped 2 bases, with 9 bases sitting between them. This CDR3 is built from 13 residues.

The rearrangement uses TRBV19 and TRBJ2-1; D is possibly TRBD1 (6 bases). This CDR3 comprises 15 residues. V shed 7 bases and J shed 10 bases, with 23 bases lying between them. The germline V gene encodes CDR1 LNHDA and CDR2 SQIVND (reference sequence). The CDR3 loop reads CASTPRGHPQGEQFF. The CDR3 DNA is TGTGCCAGTACCCCCAGGGGCCACCCCCAAGGCGAGCAGTTCTTC.

The chain links TRBV29-1 to TRBJ1-2; 12 bases are shared with TRBD1. Per the germline V gene, CDR1 is SQVTM and CDR2 is ANQGSEA. The trim removed 5 bases at V and 7 bases at J, leaving 8 bases unmatched. The CDR3 contains 14 residues. This chain's CDR3 is CSVSPGQGAFGYTF. CDR3 bases: TGCAGCGTTTCTCCGGGACAGGGGGCCTTTGGCTACACCTTC.

This chain joins TRBV18 and TRBJ2-1, with TRBD2 matching over 9 bases. This CDR3 region has 16 residues. The V segment lost 3 bases and the J segment 7 bases; nucleotides outside the gene matches: 10. The V gene's germline CDR1 is KGHSH and CDR2 LQKENI. The CDR3 reads CASSPRTLAGRNEQFF. DNA of the CDR3: TGTGCCAGCTCACCTCGAACACTAGCGGGTCGGAATGAGCAGTTCTTC. Combining the CDR3 with reference TRBV18 and TRBJ2-1 gives the whole variable domain NAGVMQNPRHLVRRRGQEARLRCSPMKGHSHVYWYRQLPEEGLKFMVYLQKENIIDESGMPKERFSAEFPKEGPSILRIQQVVRGDSAAYFCASSPRTLAGRNEQFFGPGTRLTVL.

V and J are TRBV27 and TRBJ1-4; D gene uncertain. Trimming removed 3 bases at V and 4 bases at J, with 24 bases between. The CDR3 loop spans 19 amino acids. Germline assignment: CDR1 MNHEY and CDR2 SMNVEV (reference sequence). The CDR3 nucleotides are TGTGCCAGCAGTTTTGAATTCAGGAGCCCTTTAGGACTTAATGAAAAACTGTTTTTT. Its protein product is CASSFEFRSPLGLNEKLFF.

This clone has only a few counts. The rearrangement joins TRBV30 to TRBJ2-5; a possible D gene is TRBD1 (5 bases). V was clipped by 2 bases and J by 1 base, with 14 bases between them. The CDR3 has 15 amino acids. The germline V gene encodes CDR1 GTSNPN and CDR2 SVGIG (reference sequence). The CDR3 sequence is CAWSQGRTLQETQYF. DNA of the CDR3: TGTGCCTGGAGTCAGGGCAGGACCCTCCAAGAGACCCAGTACTTC.

The rearrangement joins TRBV4-1 to TRBJ2-7; 8 bases align to TRBD1. This CDR3 spans 14 amino acids. Germline CDR1 MGHRA, CDR2 YSYEKL. Germline trimming cut 4 bases from V and 3 bases from J; bases unmatched to any gene: 5. The CDR3 DNA reads as TGCGCCAGCAGCCTAAAGGACAGGGACTACGAGCAGTACTTC. It is translated as CASSLKDRDYEQYF.